A selection of T cell receptor beta chains follows, all from one sample in a study of T-cell memory formation after mild COVID-19. A single record per CDR3 protein comes from TCRdb applying MiXCR to the 5' RACE reads. Of approximately 340,000 distinct CDR3 sequences listed, about 16% are singletons. Material for sequencing was PBMCs or a T cell subset sorted from them (not recorded which). These receptors were collected from a man between 18 and 35 years old who had mild COVID-19 (a few samples of this study predate the infection). Cell type and time point are not known. CDR3s include the opening cysteine and the closing phenylalanine or tryptophan. A D gene is named only where the DNA matches it firmly. The size of a clone is reported for some rows only, either as once, few or many, or as a class for expanded clones.

J,size,length,D,V,CDR3,DNA
TRBJ2-1,few,15,TRBD1,TRBV7-9,CASSTGQGMVNEQFF,TGTGCCAGCAGTACCGGACAGGGTATGGTCAATGAGCAGTTCTTC
TRBJ1-1,few,14,TRBD1,TRBV10-3,CASSVGTGDTEAFF,TGTGCCAGTTCGGTAGGGACAGGGGACACTGAAGCTTTCTTT
TRBJ2-3,few,14,NA,TRBV7-2,CASSRGPLTDTQYF,TGTGCCAGCAGCCGCGGACCCCTCACAGATACGCAGTATTTT
TRBJ1-4,many,16,NA,TRBV3-1,CASSQDMYGTNEKLFF,TGTGCCAGCAGCCAAGATATGTACGGAACTAATGAAAAACTGTTTTTT
TRBJ2-7,many,16,TRBD1,TRBV5-5,CASSLDAGTGGYEQYF,TGTGCCAGCAGCTTGGATGCCGGGACAGGGGGCTACGAGCAGTACTTC
TRBJ2-7,NA,15,TRBD1,TRBV4-2,CASSQDRQGEDEQYF,TGTGCCAGCAGCCAAGATCGGCAGGGGGAAGACGAGCAGTACTTC
TRBJ1-3,few,14,NA,TRBV4-2,CASRQGSAGNTIYF,TGTGCCAGCAGACAAGGATCTGCTGGAAACACCATATATTTT
TRBJ2-3,NA,17,TRBD2,TRBV19,CASSDPGLAGATDTQYF,TGTGCCAGTAGTGACCCGGGACTAGCGGGGGCCACAGATACGCAGTATTTT
TRBJ2-4,NA,16,TRBD2,TRBV4-2,CASSPHGGGSKNIQYF,TGTGCCAGCAGCCCGCACGGGGGAGGGTCCAAAAACATTCAGTACTTC
TRBJ1-3,NA,16,NA,TRBV27,CASSQDSVSSGNTIYF,TGTGCCAGCAGTCAAGACAGCGTTAGCTCTGGAAACACCATATATTTT
TRBJ2-4,few,12,NA,TRBV23-1,CASSQPENIQYF,TGCGCCAGCAGTCAGCCCGAAAACATTCAGTACTTC
TRBJ1-2,NA,16,TRBD1,TRBV12-3/TRBV12-4,CASSLPRLQGAYGYTF,TGTGCCAGCAGTTTACCGCGCCTGCAGGGGGCCTATGGCTACACCTTC
TRBJ1-1,NA,16,NA,TRBV3-1,CASSQLQGRMNTEAFF,TGTGCCAGCAGCCAACTGCAGGGTCGCATGAACACTGAAGCTTTCTTT
TRBJ2-7,NA,13,NA,TRBV9,CASSAGLNYEQYF,TGTGCCAGCAGCGCGGGACTTAACTACGAGCAGTACTTC
TRBJ1-6,NA,13,NA,TRBV2,CASSDREHSPLHF,TGTGCCAGCAGTGACAGGGAGCACTCACCCCTCCACTTT
TRBJ1-1,many,16,TRBD1,TRBV5-1,CASSHWANRGDTEAFF,TGCGCCAGCAGCCATTGGGCCAACAGGGGGGACACTGAAGCTTTCTTT
TRBJ1-1,NA,14,NA,TRBV4-3,CASSLGHLNTEAFF,TGCGCCAGCAGCTTGGGACACCTGAACACTGAAGCTTTCTTT
TRBJ2-2,few,17,TRBD1,TRBV20-1,CSAKGQGASSNTGELFF,TGCAGTGCTAAAGGACAGGGGGCCTCTTCGAACACCGGGGAGCTGTTTTTT
TRBJ1-1,NA,14,NA,TRBV24-1,CATRNTQGNTEAFF,TGTGCCACCAGGAATACTCAAGGGAACACTGAAGCTTTCTTT
TRBJ2-1,many,12,NA,TRBV7-9,CASRADPNEQFF,TGTGCCAGCCGCGCAGACCCTAATGAGCAGTTCTTC
TRBJ1-5,few,14,TRBD1,TRBV28,CASSSGQGYQPQHF,TGTGCCAGCAGTTCGGGACAGGGATATCAGCCCCAGCATTTT